The following is a T cell receptor beta chain sequence with its context. Sequenced by immunoSEQ multiplex PCR; TCRdb stores in-frame clones only, minus some. The top ten clones hold around 1.7% of a sample with fewer than 90,000 clones, 94% of them seen once. CDR3 length: 16 amino acids. V trimming: 2 bases; J trimming: 2 bases; junction bases outside the gene matches: 4. Germline CDR1 is SGHNT and CDR2 is YYREEE (reference sequence). This specimen comes from a study of T cell changes during pregnancy in multiple sclerosis. Specimen: peripheral blood, collected after pregnancy. This receptor was taken from a female donor in good health, enrolled as a control in a pregnancy study. The J gene is TRBJ2-1, the V gene TRBV5-4; the match to TRBD2 covers 10 bases. The chain's CDR3 is CASSFKAGGPYNEQFF. Here the CDR3 DNA reads TGTGCCAGCAGCTTTAAAGCGGGAGGGCCCTACAATGAGCAGTTCTTC. The full variable domain, with the rest looked up from reference TRBV5-4 and TRBJ2-1, is ETGVTQSPTHLIKTRGQQVTLRCSSQSGHNTVSWYQQALGQGPQFIFQYYREEENGRGNFPPRFSGLQFPNYSSELNVNALELDDSALYLCASSFKAGGPYNEQFFGPGTRLTVL.